This T cell receptor beta chain was sequenced during a study of blood T cell repertoires in COVID-19. Study in general: Sites in the United States, Italy and Spain provided acute and convalescent COVID-19 samples. PBMCs, B-cell-depleted T cells, or T cells provided the cDNA or gDNA that made up the material.

The germline gives CDR1 SGDLS, CDR2 YYNGEE. With 3 bases removed from V and 5 bases from J, the gap between germline ends came to 11 bases. The CDR3 extends over 13 amino acids. Study processing details: Estimates of nucleated cell counts were drawn from the amplification of reference gene primers. Clones were read by immunoSEQ multiplex PCR, and TCRdb kept only the in-frame ones, dropping some. That table furnishes V, J and clone size, whereas the DNA furnished D and trimming. The profile covers around 200,000 clones, with roughly 80% appearing a single time and less than 5.5% taken by the ten largest.

The source is a man aged 45 to 65 with active or convalescent COVID-19. The rearrangement uses TRBV9 and TRBJ2-5; D ambiguous. What was sequenced was peripheral blood. Written as DNA, the CDR3 is TGTGCCAGCAGCGCCTCCCCGTTGGAGACCCAGTACTTC. This sequence encodes CASSASPLETQYF.